Given below is one T cell receptor beta chain in context. Antigen unknown. The junction departs from the called germline gene at one end, perhaps through a read error. The data stem from a study of human T cells and chemical hapten exposure. The CDR3 runs to 12 residues. CDR1 is MNHNY, CDR2 SVGAGI, per germline (reference sequence). Time point: patch test 1, 2 weeks after DPC sensitization. Treatment described: therapeutic diphenylcyclopropenone sensitization with weekly scalp DPC. Each cDNA molecule in the library carried unique molecular identifiers. One entry per CDR3 protein results from TCRdb running MiXCR on the RACE reads. The data contain some 340,000 distinct CDR3 sequences, around 7% of them singletons. Findings and caveats of the study: The donors suffered from alopecia, so their immune response may not match that of healthy people. Relative to control repertoires, expanded TCRs gave rise to significantly more large CDR3 similarity clusters. TCRs above 1 in 1000 frequency did not change with DPC sensitization.

The chain employs TRBV6-6 and TRBJ2-3; D is undetermined. The source material was whole blood, sampled in connection with sensitization to the hapten diphenylcyclopropenone (DPC). The receptor was isolated from a woman between 18 and 30 years old with alopecia areata. Some clones in this sample may be carry-over from other donors' samples. CDR3 protein: CASSYMGAGPIF. In nucleotides, the CDR3 is TGTGCCAGCAGTTACATGGGCGCCGGGCCAATATTT.